The 10 T cell receptor beta chains listed next were all sequenced from one sample in a study of T cells in Graves' hyperthyroidism and ophthalmopathy. TCR beta CDR3 region amplification was performed from RNA transcripts. Researchers ran a first-round RT-PCR on the TCR CDR3 using the HTBI primer set. TCRdb re-analysed the multiplex PCR reads in MiXCR, keeping a single row per CDR3 protein. The sample includes approximately 600,000 distinct CDR3 sequences, about 15% of them seen just once. The sequenced sample was blood. These receptors came from a woman in her 40s with Graves' ophthalmopathy.

This clonotype showed up many times. This sequence joins TRBV29-1 and TRBJ2-7; TRBD1 might be the D (7 bases). V lost 2 bases and J lost 3, with 14 bases in between. CDR1 and CDR2 from the germline V gene are SQVTM and ANQGSEA. The CDR3 has 14 residues. The CDR3 region has the DNA TGCAGCGTTGAAAGGAGGGACAGCTTCTACGAGCAGTACTTC. It yields the protein CSVERRDSFYEQYF.

The table lists this clonotype with many counts. For the CDR3, the DNA is TGTGCCAGCAGGGTACTAGCGGGAGCCTACGAGCAGTACTTC. Protein: CASRVLAGAYEQYF. The genes are TRBV6-2 or TRBV6-3 and TRBJ2-7, with TRBD2 matching over 11 bases. Per germline, CDR1 MNHEY and CDR2 SVGEGT. The V segment lost 6 bases and the J segment 2 bases; nucleotides outside the gene matches: 3. CDR3 length: 14 residues.

This clonotype was counted at least ten times. This chain links TRBV28 with TRBJ2-7, with 7 bases matching TRBD1. The CDR3 consists of 15 residues. J gave up 4 bases and V 6 bases, and 12 bases lay outside the gene matches. CDR1 is MDHEN and CDR2 is SYDVKM in the germline V gene. CDR3 coding DNA: TGTGCCAGCAGGACAGGGTCCCTCACTTCGTACGAGCAGTACTTC. This codes for CASRTGSLTSYEQYF.

The rearrangement joins TRBV7-2 to TRBJ2-5; D uncertain. The CDR3 covers 15 residues. Germline lookup yields CDR1 SGHTA and CDR2 FQGNSA. V was pared by 1 base and J by 2 bases, with 11 bases between. The CDR3 DNA reads TGTGCCAGCAGCTTAGGGGCAGTGCGTCAAGAGACCCAGTACTTC. Protein: CASSLGAVRQETQYF.

The sample holds a few counts of this clonotype. This may stem from a read error, because a much larger clone lies one nucleotide away. The rearrangement joins TRBV28 to TRBJ2-1; D uncertain. The length of the CDR3 is 12 residues. V was shortened by 1 base and J by 5 bases, with 3 bases between the two germline ends. The germline V gene encodes CDR1 MDHEN and CDR2 SYDVKM. The DNA of the CDR3 is TGTGCCAGCAGTTTATTAGACAATGAGCAGTTCTTC. Its translation: CASSLLDNEQFF.

This clonotype was counted at least ten times. This chain uses TRBV12-3 or TRBV12-4 with TRBJ1-1; 7 positions agree with TRBD1. The trim removed 7 bases at V and 3 bases at J, leaving 8 bases unmatched. This CDR3 is 14 amino acids long. The CDR3 DNA reads TGTGCCAGCACCGAGACAGGGTTGGACACTGAAGCTTTCTTT. It translates to CASTETGLDTEAFF.

This clonotype was recorded a few times. V is TRBV4-1 and J is TRBJ1-1, with D possibly matching TRBD1 (6 bases). V was shortened by 0 bases and J by 0 bases, with 11 bases between the two germline ends. The CDR3 runs to 16 residues. Germline lookup yields CDR1 MGHRA and CDR2 YSYEKL. The CDR3 loop reads CASSQEGGLMNTEAFF. CDR3 nucleotide sequence: TGCGCCAGCAGCCAAGAGGGGGGCCTCATGAACACTGAAGCTTTCTTT.

This clonotype showed up many times. The J gene is TRBJ2-7, the V gene TRBV15; D possibly corresponds to TRBD1 (6 bases). The V end lost 0 bases, the J end lost 6 bases, and 12 bases lay between the germline ends. This CDR3 is built from 14 residues. Germline loops: CDR1 LNHNV, CDR2 YYDKDF (reference sequence). CDR3 nucleotides: TGTGCCACCAGCAGAGATAACAGGGCCAGCGAGCAGTACTTC. Amino acids: CATSRDNRASEQYF.

This clonotype came up many times. The V gene is TRBV11-3, the J gene TRBJ2-7; TRBD1 is a possible D gene (6 bases). The CDR3 is made up of 16 amino acids. The germline gives CDR1 SGHNT, CDR2 YENEEA. V was pared by 0 bases and J by 2 bases, with 14 bases between. CDR3 protein: CASSLEQGLWAYEQYF. The CDR3 DNA reads TGTGCCAGCAGCTTAGAGCAGGGGTTGTGGGCCTACGAGCAGTACTTC.

This clonotype was picked up many times. V usage is TRBV28 and J usage is TRBJ2-7, with 9 bases fitting TRBD1. This CDR3 has 12 residues. Germline assignment: CDR1 MDHEN and CDR2 SYDVKM. V dropped 4 bases and J dropped 7; count of bases not matched to a gene: 2. The CDR3 loop reads CASSWTGDEQYF. The DNA of the CDR3 is TGTGCCAGCAGTTGGACAGGGGATGAGCAGTACTTC.